This entry features one T cell receptor (beta chain) sequence. There are 15 residues in the CDR3. CDR1 is SEHNR and CDR2 is FQNEAQ in the germline V gene (reference sequence). Deletions cut 8 bases from V and 3 bases from J, with 18 bases between. The record originates from a study of blood T cells in healthy people across ages. For the second PCR, which ran for roughly 6 to 12 cycles, a sample-barcoded 5' primer and a J-beta primer mix were used. One entry per CDR3 protein, called by TCRdb with MiXCR from the 5' RACE reads. This table has over a million distinct CDR3 sequences, 35% to 45% appearing once.

This chain uses TRBV7-9 with TRBJ2-3; possible D gene TRBD1, 5 bases. Material: blood. This sequence was found in a woman under 30 in good health. The CDR3 is CASAKGRATTDTQYF. In nucleotides, the CDR3 is TGTGCCAGCGCCAAGGGCAGGGCGACGACAGATACGCAGTATTTT.